A selection of T cell receptor beta chains follows, all from one sample in a study of shared clonotypes between healthy human individuals. Produced via immunoSEQ multiplex PCR; TCRdb's table is partial and in-frame only. Here the sample spans fewer than 800,000 clones, 92% being singletons. The specimen was naive CD8+ T cells sorted from blood. The receptors originated from a young man in good health. CDR3s include the opening cysteine and the closing phenylalanine or tryptophan. A D gene is named only where the DNA matches it firmly. Not every row has a clone size; where given, it reads once, few, many or a size class.

D: TRBD1
J: TRBJ2-7
V: TRBV28
size: -
DNA: TGTGCCAGCAGTTCCCCCGGACAGGGGAAATTGTACGAGCAGTACTTC
CDR3: CASSSPGQGKLYEQYF

D: TRBD1
J: TRBJ1-4
V: TRBV18
size: -
DNA: TGTGCCAGCTCAGCTAAATCTACCGGGACAGGCATTAATGAAAAACTGTTTTTT
CDR3: CASSAKSTGTGINEKLFF

D: -
J: TRBJ1-1
V: TRBV28
size: -
DNA: TGTGCCAGCCACTCCGGGGCTGAAGCTTTCTTT
CDR3: CASHSGAEAFF

D: TRBD2
J: TRBJ2-2
V: TRBV2
size: -
DNA: TGTGCCAGCAGTCCCGGGACTAGCGGGAGGACCGGGGAGCTGTTTTTT
CDR3: CASSPGTSGRTGELFF

D: -
J: TRBJ2-7
V: TRBV9
size: -
DNA: TGTGCCAGCAGCGTAGGGCAGGGGGGACCTTACGAGCAGTACTTC
CDR3: CASSVGQGGPYEQYF

D: TRBD1
J: TRBJ2-7
V: TRBV13
size: -
DNA: TGTGCCAGCAGTTATAACAGGGGGGAATATTACGAGCAGTACTTC
CDR3: CASSYNRGEYYEQYF

D: -
J: TRBJ2-1
V: TRBV2
size: -
DNA: TGTGCCAGCAGTGAGGAGCGGGCCTCCTACAATGAGCAGTTCTTC
CDR3: CASSEERASYNEQFF

D: TRBD2
J: TRBJ2-1
V: TRBV7-9
size: once
DNA: TGTGCCAGCAGCTCAGGGACTAGCGGGCGGGTGTACAATGAGCAGTTCTTC
CDR3: CASSSGTSGRVYNEQFF

D: -
J: TRBJ2-2
V: TRBV10-3
size: once
DNA: TGTGCCACCCTGAATTTAGGGGAGCTGTTTTTT
CDR3: CATLNLGELFF

D: TRBD1
J: TRBJ2-7
V: TRBV9
size: -
DNA: TGTGCCAGCAGCGGATACGGGACAGGGAGTTACGAGCAGTACTTC
CDR3: CASSGYGTGSYEQYF

D: TRBD1
J: TRBJ2-5
V: TRBV9
size: -
DNA: TGTGCCAGCAGCGGACAGGGGAAAGACATGGGGACCCAGTACTTC
CDR3: CASSGQGKDMGTQYF

D: -
J: TRBJ2-3
V: TRBV27
size: once
DNA: TGTGCCAGCAGTCCCCATAGATTCACAGATACGCAGTATTTT
CDR3: CASSPHRFTDTQYF

D: -
J: TRBJ2-7
V: TRBV12-2
size: once
DNA: TGTGCAAGTCGCTTAGGACAGGGGGCCCTCTACGAGCAGTACTTC
CDR3: CASRLGQGALYEQYF

D: TRBD1
J: TRBJ1-5
V: TRBV4-1
size: -
DNA: TGCGCCAGCAGCCCAAGGGGACAGGGGGCTGCCGATCAGCCCCAGCATTTT
CDR3: CASSPRGQGAADQPQHF

D: TRBD2
J: TRBJ2-7
V: TRBV9
size: -
DNA: TGTGCCAGCAGCGTAGTAGCGGGGAGCTCCTACGAGCAGTACTTC
CDR3: CASSVVAGSSYEQYF

D: -
J: TRBJ1-2
V: TRBV15
size: once
DNA: TGTGCCACCAGCAGAGGGAATCTGGATGGGGGAATCTATGGCTACACCTTC
CDR3: CATSRGNLDGGIYGYTF

D: TRBD1
J: TRBJ1-3
V: TRBV11-3
size: -
DNA: TGTGCCAGCAGCCCAGGACAGGGCCCTGGAAACACCATATATTTT
CDR3: CASSPGQGPGNTIYF

D: TRBD2
J: TRBJ2-1
V: TRBV2
size: few
DNA: TGTGCCAGCAGTGAAGGGACTAGCGGGAGCTACAATGAGCAGTTCTTC
CDR3: CASSEGTSGSYNEQFF

D: TRBD1
J: TRBJ1-1
V: TRBV28
size: -
DNA: TGTGCCAGCAGTTTTTTGGGGACAGGGGATCAAATGTATGACACTGAAGCTTTCTTT
CDR3: CASSFLGTGDQMYDTEAFF

D: -
J: TRBJ1-2
V: TRBV5-6
size: -
DNA: TGTGCCAGCAGCTTGTCTGTCAGGAGCTATGGCTACACCTTC
CDR3: CASSLSVRSYGYTF

D: -
J: TRBJ1-1
V: TRBV10-1
size: few
DNA: TGCGCCAGCAGTGAGTCAAGCGGATCTGAAGCTTTCTTT
CDR3: CASSESSGSEAFF

D: -
J: TRBJ1-1
V: TRBV5-3
size: -
DNA: TGTGCCAGTCTCCGTGGAGGCCCTGAAGCTTTCTTT
CDR3: CASLRGGPEAFF

D: -
J: TRBJ2-1
V: TRBV28
size: -
DNA: TGTGCCAGCAGTGTCAACAATGAGCAGTTCTTC
CDR3: CASSVNNEQFF

D: TRBD2
J: TRBJ2-1
V: TRBV7-9
size: once
DNA: TGTGCCAGCCGAAGCGGGGGGGCCAATGAGCAGTTCTTC
CDR3: CASRSGGANEQFF

D: -
J: TRBJ1-2
V: TRBV28
size: -
DNA: TGTGCCAGCAGTTTGGGCGGGGGTGGCTACACCTTC
CDR3: CASSLGGGGYTF

D: TRBD2
J: TRBJ2-7
V: TRBV11-2
size: -
DNA: TGTGCCAGCAGCTTAGGCCCGGGACTAGCGGGAGCCTACGAGCAGTACTTC
CDR3: CASSLGPGLAGAYEQYF

D: TRBD2
J: TRBJ2-1
V: TRBV9
size: -
DNA: TGTGCCAGCAGCGGGACGCTGGCTAGCGGGAGTTCGGATGAGCAGTTCTTC
CDR3: CASSGTLASGSSDEQFF

D: -
J: TRBJ2-1
V: TRBV5-1
size: -
DNA: TGCGCCAGCAGCTATAAAGGGCTTAGCCTCTACAATGAGCAGTTCTTC
CDR3: CASSYKGLSLYNEQFF

D: TRBD2
J: TRBJ2-2
V: TRBV7-3
size: -
DNA: TGTGCCAGCAGCTTATTCCCTAGCGGACCGAACACCGGGGAGCTGTTTTTT
CDR3: CASSLFPSGPNTGELFF

D: TRBD1
J: TRBJ2-7
V: TRBV28
size: once
DNA: TGTGCCAGCAGCCCCACAGGGGCTACCTACGAGCAGTACTTC
CDR3: CASSPTGATYEQYF

D: TRBD2
J: TRBJ2-1
V: TRBV10-2
size: -
DNA: TGCGCCAGCAGCTTACTAGCGGGAGCCGGGAATGAGCAGTTCTTC
CDR3: CASSLLAGAGNEQFF

D: -
J: TRBJ2-7
V: TRBV19
size: -
DNA: TGTGCCAGTAGTATAGTTGGGAAAAACGAGCAGTACTTC
CDR3: CASSIVGKNEQYF

D: -
J: TRBJ2-1
V: TRBV6-6
size: -
DNA: TGTGCCAGCAGTTACTCCCTGACAGCGGGCAATGAGCAGTTCTTC
CDR3: CASSYSLTAGNEQFF

D: -
J: TRBJ2-7
V: TRBV27
size: -
DNA: TGTGCCAGCAGTTTAGATGGCAGCCCTTCCTACGAGCAGTACTTC
CDR3: CASSLDGSPSYEQYF

D: TRBD2
J: TRBJ2-5
V: TRBV28
size: -
DNA: TGTGCCAGCATGGGGAGGGAGGTACAAGAGACCCAGTACTTC
CDR3: CASMGREVQETQYF

D: -
J: TRBJ1-4
V: TRBV6-1
size: -
DNA: TGTGCCAGCAGTGAAGCCACGGTGGGCGGCAAACTGTTTTTT
CDR3: CASSEATVGGKLFF

D: -
J: TRBJ2-5
V: TRBV13
size: -
DNA: TGTGCCAGCAGCTTAGTGGGGGGCACACAAGAGACCCAGTACTTC
CDR3: CASSLVGGTQETQYF

D: -
J: TRBJ1-4
V: TRBV28
size: -
DNA: TGTGCCAGCAGTCCAATTCAGAGGACGGTAACTAATGAAAAACTGTTTTTT
CDR3: CASSPIQRTVTNEKLFF

D: TRBD1
J: TRBJ1-4
V: TRBV27
size: -
DNA: TGTGCCAGCAGTTCGGGACAGCTTAATGAAAAACTGTTTTTT
CDR3: CASSSGQLNEKLFF

D: -
J: TRBJ2-7
V: TRBV9
size: -
DNA: TGTGCCAGCAGCGTAGAACCGGACCCAATCCTCTACGAGCAGTACTTC
CDR3: CASSVEPDPILYEQYF

D: TRBD1
J: TRBJ2-2
V: TRBV2
size: -
DNA: TGTGCCAGCACTAGAAAGGGACAGGAGAACACCGGGGAGCTGTTTTTT
CDR3: CASTRKGQENTGELFF

D: TRBD1
J: TRBJ1-5
V: TRBV15
size: -
DNA: TGTGCCACCAGCAGAGATAAGGGGGCCGGTCAGCCCCAGCATTTT
CDR3: CATSRDKGAGQPQHF

D: -
J: TRBJ2-7
V: TRBV15
size: -
DNA: TGTGCCACCAGCAGAGCCGGCGTCTACGAGCAGTACTTC
CDR3: CATSRAGVYEQYF

D: -
J: TRBJ2-2
V: TRBV19
size: few
DNA: TGTGCCAGCAACTTGGGGTTTGGCACCGGGGAGCTGTTTTTT
CDR3: CASNLGFGTGELFF

D: -
J: TRBJ2-7
V: TRBV5-1
size: -
DNA: TGCGCCAGCAGCACGACAGACCCGGTCAACGAGCAGTACTTC
CDR3: CASSTTDPVNEQYF

D: -
J: TRBJ1-5
V: TRBV28
size: few
DNA: TGTGCCAGCAGTCCACAGGACGGACGGGGTCAGCCCCAGCATTTT
CDR3: CASSPQDGRGQPQHF

D: TRBD2
J: TRBJ2-7
V: TRBV7-6
size: -
DNA: TGTGCCAGCGGACTAGCGGGAGCAAACGAGCAGTACTTC
CDR3: CASGLAGANEQYF

D: -
J: TRBJ2-6
V: TRBV7-6
size: -
DNA: TGTGCCAGCAGCTTATCACTTGCCGGGGCCAACGTCCTGACTTTC
CDR3: CASSLSLAGANVLTF

D: TRBD2
J: TRBJ2-3
V: TRBV7-6
size: once
DNA: TGTGCCAGCAGCTTAGCTAGCGGGAGGTTTTCAGATACGCAGTATTTT
CDR3: CASSLASGRFSDTQYF

D: -
J: TRBJ2-3
V: TRBV5-4
size: -
DNA: TGTGCCAGCAGCTGGGGGACCCTAGACCCCACAGATACGCAGTATTTT
CDR3: CASSWGTLDPTDTQYF

D: -
J: TRBJ1-4
V: TRBV10-3
size: -
DNA: TGTGCCATCAGTGATCTCCCAGGGGCTCGGGATGAAAAACTGTTTTTT
CDR3: CAISDLPGARDEKLFF

D: -
J: TRBJ2-5
V: TRBV14
size: -
DNA: TGTGCCAGCAGCCCAAGGACAAGGGGTTGGGGGGAGACCCAGTACTTC
CDR3: CASSPRTRGWGETQYF

D: -
J: TRBJ2-1
V: TRBV2
size: few
DNA: TGTGCCAGGAGGGCCGGGACACCCTACAATGAGCAGTTCTTC
CDR3: CARRAGTPYNEQFF

D: -
J: TRBJ2-1
V: TRBV5-6
size: once
DNA: TGTGCCAGCAGTGAACAGGGTTGGTCCTACAATGAGCAGTTCTTC
CDR3: CASSEQGWSYNEQFF